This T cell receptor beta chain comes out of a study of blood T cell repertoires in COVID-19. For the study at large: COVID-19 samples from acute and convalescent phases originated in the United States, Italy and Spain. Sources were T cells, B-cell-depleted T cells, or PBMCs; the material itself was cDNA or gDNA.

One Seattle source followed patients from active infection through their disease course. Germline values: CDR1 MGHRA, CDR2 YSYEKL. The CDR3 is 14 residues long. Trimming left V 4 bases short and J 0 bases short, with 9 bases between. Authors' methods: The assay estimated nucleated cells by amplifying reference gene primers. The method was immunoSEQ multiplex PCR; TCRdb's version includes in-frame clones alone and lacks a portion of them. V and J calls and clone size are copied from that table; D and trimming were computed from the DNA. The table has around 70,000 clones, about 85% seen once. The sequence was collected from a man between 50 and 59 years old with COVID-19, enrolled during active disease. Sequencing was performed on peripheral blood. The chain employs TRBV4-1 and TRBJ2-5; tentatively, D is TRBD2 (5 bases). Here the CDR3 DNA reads TGCGCCAGCAGCCCGGGGTCTCACCAAGAGACCCAGTACTTC. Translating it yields CASSPGSHQETQYF.